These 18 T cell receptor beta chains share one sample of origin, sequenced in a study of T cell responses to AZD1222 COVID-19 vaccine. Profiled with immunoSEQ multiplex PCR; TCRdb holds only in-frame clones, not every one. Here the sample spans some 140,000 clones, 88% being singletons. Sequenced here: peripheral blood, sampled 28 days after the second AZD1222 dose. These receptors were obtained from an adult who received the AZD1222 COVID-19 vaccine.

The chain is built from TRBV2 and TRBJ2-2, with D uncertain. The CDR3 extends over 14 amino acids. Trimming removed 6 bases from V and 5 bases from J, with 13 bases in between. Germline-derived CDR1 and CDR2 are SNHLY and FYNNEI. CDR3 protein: CASRGMVNTGELFF. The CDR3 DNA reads TGTGCCAGCAGGGGAATGGTGAATACCGGGGAGCTGTTTTTT.

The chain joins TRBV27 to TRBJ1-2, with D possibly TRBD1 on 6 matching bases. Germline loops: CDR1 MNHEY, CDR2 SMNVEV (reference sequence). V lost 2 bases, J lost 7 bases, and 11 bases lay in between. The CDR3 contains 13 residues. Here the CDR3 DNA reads TGTGCCAGCAGTTTAAGGGGGGCCCCTGGCTACACCTTC. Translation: CASSLRGAPGYTF.

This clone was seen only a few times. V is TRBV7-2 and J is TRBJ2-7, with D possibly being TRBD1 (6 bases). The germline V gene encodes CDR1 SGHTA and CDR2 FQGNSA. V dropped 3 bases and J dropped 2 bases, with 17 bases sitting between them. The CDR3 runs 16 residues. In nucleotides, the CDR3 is TGTGCCAGCAGCTTCGCACAGGGTATGGCGGCCTACGAGCAGTACTTC. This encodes CASSFAQGMAAYEQYF.

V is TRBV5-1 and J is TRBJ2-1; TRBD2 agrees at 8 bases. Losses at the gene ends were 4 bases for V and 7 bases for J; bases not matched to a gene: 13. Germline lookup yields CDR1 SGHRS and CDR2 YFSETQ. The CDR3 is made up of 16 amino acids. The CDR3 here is CASSVPGLGGLNEQFF. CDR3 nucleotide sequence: TGCGCCAGCAGCGTACCGGGACTAGGGGGATTGAATGAGCAGTTCTTC.

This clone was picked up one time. CDR3 in DNA: TGTGCCTGGAGTGTAAATGGAGGGGGCTACCCCTACGAGCAGTACTTC. Translating it yields CAWSVNGGGYPYEQYF. The chain is built from TRBV30 and TRBJ2-7; the D gene is possibly TRBD1 (7 bases). Trimming pared 0 bases from V and 2 bases from J, leaving 17 bases between. In germline, CDR1 is GTSNPN, CDR2 SVGIG (reference sequence). This CDR3 region has 16 residues.

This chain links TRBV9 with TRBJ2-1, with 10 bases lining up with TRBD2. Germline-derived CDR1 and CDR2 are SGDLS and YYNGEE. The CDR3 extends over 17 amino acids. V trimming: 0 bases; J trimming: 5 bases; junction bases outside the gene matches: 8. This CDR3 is CASSVGSGGPPDNEQFF. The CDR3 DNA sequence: TGTGCCAGCAGCGTAGGTAGCGGGGGGCCCCCTGACAATGAGCAGTTCTTC.

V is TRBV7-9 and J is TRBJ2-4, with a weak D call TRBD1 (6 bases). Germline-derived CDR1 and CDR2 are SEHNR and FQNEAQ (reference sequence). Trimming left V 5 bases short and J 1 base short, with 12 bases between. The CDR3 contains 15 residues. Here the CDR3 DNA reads TGTGCCAGCAGCCAGGTGGGGGCGGCCAAAAACATTCAGTACTTC. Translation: CASSQVGAAKNIQYF. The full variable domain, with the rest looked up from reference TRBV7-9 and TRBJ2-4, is DTGVSQNPRHKITKRGQNVTFRCDPISEHNRLYWYRQTLGQGPEFLTYFQNEAQLEKSRLLSDRFSAERPKGSFSTLEIQRTEQGDSAMYLCASSQVGAAKNIQYFGAGTRLSVL.

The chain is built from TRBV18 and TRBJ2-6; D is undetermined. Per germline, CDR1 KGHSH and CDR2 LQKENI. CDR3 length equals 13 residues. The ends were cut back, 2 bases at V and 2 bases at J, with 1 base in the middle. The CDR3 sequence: CASSPTGANVLTF. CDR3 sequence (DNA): TGTGCCAGCTCACCAACTGGGGCCAACGTCCTGACTTTC.

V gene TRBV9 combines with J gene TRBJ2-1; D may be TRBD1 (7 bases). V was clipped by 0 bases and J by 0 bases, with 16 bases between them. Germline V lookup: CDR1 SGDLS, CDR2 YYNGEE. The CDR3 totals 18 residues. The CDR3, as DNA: TGTGCCAGCAGCGTAGCTACCGACAGGGAGGCCTCCTACAATGAGCAGTTCTTC. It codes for CASSVATDREASYNEQFF. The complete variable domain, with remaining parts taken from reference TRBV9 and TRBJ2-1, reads DSGVTQTPKHLITATGQRVTLRCSPRSGDLSVYWYQQSLDQGLQFLIQYYNGEERAKGNILERFSAQQFPDLHSELNLSSLELGDSALYFCASSVATDREASYNEQFFGPGTRLTVL.

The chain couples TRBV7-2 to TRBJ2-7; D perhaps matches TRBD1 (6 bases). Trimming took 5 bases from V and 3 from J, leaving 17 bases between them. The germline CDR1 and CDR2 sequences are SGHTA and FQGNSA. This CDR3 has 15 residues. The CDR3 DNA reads TGTGCCAGCAGCCGGTTCGAGAGAGGGGGCTACGAGCAGTACTTC. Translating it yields CASSRFERGGYEQYF.

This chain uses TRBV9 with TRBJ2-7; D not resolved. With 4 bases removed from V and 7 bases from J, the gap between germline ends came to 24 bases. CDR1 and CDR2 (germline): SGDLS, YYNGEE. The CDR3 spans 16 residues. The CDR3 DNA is TGTGCCAGCAGCCGTACCCCGGGTAGTTCTTTGGGAGAGCAGTACTTC. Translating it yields CASSRTPGSSLGEQYF.

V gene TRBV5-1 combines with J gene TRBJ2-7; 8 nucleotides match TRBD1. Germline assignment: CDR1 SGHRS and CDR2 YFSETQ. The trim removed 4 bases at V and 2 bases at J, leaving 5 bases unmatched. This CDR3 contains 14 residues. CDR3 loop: CASSIGQGPYEQYF. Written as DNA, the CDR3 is TGCGCCAGCAGCATAGGACAGGGCCCCTACGAGCAGTACTTC.

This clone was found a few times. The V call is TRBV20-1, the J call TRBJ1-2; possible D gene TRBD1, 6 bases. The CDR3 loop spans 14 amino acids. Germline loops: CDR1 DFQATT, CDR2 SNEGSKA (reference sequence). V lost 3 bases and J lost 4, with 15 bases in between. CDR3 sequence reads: CSASDLGASYGYTF. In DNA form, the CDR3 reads TGCAGTGCTAGTGACCTGGGGGCCAGCTATGGCTACACCTTC.

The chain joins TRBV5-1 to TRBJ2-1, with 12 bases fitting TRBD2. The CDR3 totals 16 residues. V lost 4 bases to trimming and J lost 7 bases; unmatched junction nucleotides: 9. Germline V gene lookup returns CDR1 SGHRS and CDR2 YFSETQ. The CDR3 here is CASSLFLAGGMNEQFF. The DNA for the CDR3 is TGCGCCAGCAGCCTATTTCTAGCGGGAGGGATGAATGAGCAGTTCTTC.

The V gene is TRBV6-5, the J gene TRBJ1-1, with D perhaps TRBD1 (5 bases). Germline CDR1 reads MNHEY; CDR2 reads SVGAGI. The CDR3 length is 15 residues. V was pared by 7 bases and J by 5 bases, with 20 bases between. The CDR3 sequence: CASIPGGVLRTEAFF. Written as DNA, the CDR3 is TGTGCCAGCATCCCCGGGGGGGTTTTGAGGACTGAAGCTTTCTTT.

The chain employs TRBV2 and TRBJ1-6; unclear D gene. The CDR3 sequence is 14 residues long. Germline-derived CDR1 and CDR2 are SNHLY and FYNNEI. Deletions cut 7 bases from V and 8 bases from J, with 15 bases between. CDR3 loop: CASTQTTMDSPLHF. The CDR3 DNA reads TGTGCCAGCACCCAGACGACCATGGATTCACCCCTCCACTTT.

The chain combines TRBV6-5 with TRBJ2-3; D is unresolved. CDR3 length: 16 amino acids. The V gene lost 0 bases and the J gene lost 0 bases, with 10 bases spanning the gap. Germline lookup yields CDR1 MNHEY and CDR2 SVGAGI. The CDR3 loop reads CASSYSRVVSTDTQYF. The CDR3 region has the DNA TGTGCCAGCAGTTACTCGCGTGTGGTGAGCACAGATACGCAGTATTTT.

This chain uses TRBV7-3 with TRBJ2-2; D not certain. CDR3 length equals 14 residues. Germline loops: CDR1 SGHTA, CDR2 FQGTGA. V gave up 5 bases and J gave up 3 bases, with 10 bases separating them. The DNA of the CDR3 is TGTGCCAGCAGCCCCTTTCTAGACACCGGGGAGCTGTTTTTT. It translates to CASSPFLDTGELFF.